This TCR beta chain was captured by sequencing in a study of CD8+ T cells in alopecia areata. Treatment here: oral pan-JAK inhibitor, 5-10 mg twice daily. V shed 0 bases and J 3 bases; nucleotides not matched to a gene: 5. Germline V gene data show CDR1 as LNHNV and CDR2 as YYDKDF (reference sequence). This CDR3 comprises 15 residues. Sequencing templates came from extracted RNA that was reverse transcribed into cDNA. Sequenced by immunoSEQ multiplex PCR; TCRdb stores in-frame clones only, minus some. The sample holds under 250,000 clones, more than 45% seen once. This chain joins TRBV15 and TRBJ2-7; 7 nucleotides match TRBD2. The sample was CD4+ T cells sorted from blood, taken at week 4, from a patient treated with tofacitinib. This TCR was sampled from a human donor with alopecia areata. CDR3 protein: CATSRDSSGYYEQYF. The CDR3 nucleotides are TGTGCCACCAGCAGAGATTCTAGCGGCTACTACGAGCAGTACTTC.